This T cell receptor (beta chain) was recovered during a study of T cells after yellow fever vaccination. Study-wide points: A secondary response was less intense yet reached its peak sooner, at day 5 versus 15. Among primary-vaccination clones, most reappeared after the booster, at around 97% for CD4 and 88% for CD8.

This clonotype has just a few counts. Its target is not known. CDR3 size: 16 residues. V dropped 0 bases and J dropped 3; count of bases not matched to a gene: 4. Germline CDR1 ENHRY, CDR2 SYGVKD. TCRdb re-called the 5' RACE reads through MiXCR, storing one row per CDR3 protein. This repertoire shows under 700,000 distinct CDR3 sequences, about a sixth found once; its top ten account for about 18%. The TCR was taken from a man younger than 35 who received the YFV17D yellow fever vaccine. The chain combines TRBV10-3 with TRBJ2-2; 7 bases match TRBD1. Source: PBMCs, taken 5 to 6 days after the first yellow fever vaccination. The CDR3 nucleotides read TGTGCCATCAGTGAGTCGATGACAGGGTACACCGGGGAGCTGTTTTTT. It translates to CAISESMTGYTGELFF.